This TCR beta chain derives from a study of T cells in Graves' hyperthyroidism and ophthalmopathy. Points from the study as a whole: Most clonotypes that expanded in the thyroid above 0.001 also showed up in blood.

In the ophthalmopathy cohort, Clinical Activity Score was at least 3, NOSPECS grade at least 4, and duration under 3 months. Amplification of TCR beta CDR3 regions was performed using RNA transcripts as template. In the first-round RT-PCR of the TCR CDR3, the HTBI primer set was used. MiXCR was run by TCRdb on the multiplex PCR reads, yielding one entry per CDR3 protein. The table records more than 500,000 distinct CDR3 sequences, over 12% of them present only once. The V segment lost 2 bases and the J segment 7 bases; nucleotides outside the gene matches: 10. CDR1 is MNHEY, CDR2 SVGAGI, per germline. The CDR3 is 15 amino acids. A word on this clonotype: As yet, its antigen is unknown.

Sequences were obtained from blood. The rearrangement links TRBV6-5 to TRBJ2-5, with 7 nucleotides matching TRBD2. The TCR sequence derives from a woman aged 35 to 49 with Graves' ophthalmopathy. For the CDR3, the DNA is TGTGCCAGCAGTTACGGACGGGGGGTCTGGGGGACCCAGTACTTC. Translation: CASSYGRGVWGTQYF.